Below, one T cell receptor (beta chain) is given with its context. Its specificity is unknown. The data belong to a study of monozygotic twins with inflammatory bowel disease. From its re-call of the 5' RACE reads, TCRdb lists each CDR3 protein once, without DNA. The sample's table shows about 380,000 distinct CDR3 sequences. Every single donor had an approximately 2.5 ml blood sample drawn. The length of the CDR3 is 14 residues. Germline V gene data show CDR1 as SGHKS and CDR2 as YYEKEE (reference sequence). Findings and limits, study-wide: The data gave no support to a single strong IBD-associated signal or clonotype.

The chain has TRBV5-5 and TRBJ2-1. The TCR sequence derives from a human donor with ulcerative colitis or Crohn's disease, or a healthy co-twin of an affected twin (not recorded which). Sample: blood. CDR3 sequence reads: CASSLVGFNNEQFF.